A single sample is the source of the 18 T cell receptor beta chains below, sequenced in a study of OX40 agonist ivuxolimab in advanced cancers. This table comes from immunoSEQ multiplex PCR, and its TCRdb copy is limited to in-frame clones, with some not included. In the table there are about 84,000 clones, 85% to 90% of which are singletons. This specimen consisted of CD4+ or CD8+ T cells sorted from blood, obtained in a trial of the OX40 agonist ivuxolimab. The receptors stem from an adult with an advanced solid tumor such as melanoma, head and neck, liver or kidney cancer.

This chain uses TRBV18 with TRBJ1-6; 10 bases are a match to TRBD1. Trimming removed 6 bases from V and 7 bases from J; junction bases left unmatched: 3. CDR3 length: 14 amino acids. Germline CDR1 KGHSH, CDR2 LQKENI. This CDR3 reads CASSKGQGNSPLHF. In DNA form, the CDR3 reads TGTGCCAGCTCGAAGGGACAGGGGAATTCACCCCTCCACTTT.

This clone occurred once. At one boundary the junction diverges from the germline segment, which might be a read error. The rearrangement joins TRBV5-5 to TRBJ1-5, with D possibly being TRBD1 (5 bases). The CDR3 extends over 13 amino acids. Germline CDR1 and CDR2: SGHKS and YYEKEE (reference sequence). The CDR3 region has the DNA TGTGCCAGCAGCGGCGACAGCAGTCAGCCCCAGCATTTT. This codes for CASSGDSSQPQHF.

The chain is built from TRBV28 and TRBJ2-5; TRBD1 matches 9 bases. The CDR3 covers 13 residues. Germline-derived CDR1 and CDR2 are MDHEN and SYDVKM. The V gene end was trimmed by 7 bases and the J gene end by 5 bases; junction bases not matched to a gene: 5. The CDR3 is CASNPGQGETQYF. The CDR3 bases are TGTGCCAGCAACCCGGGACAGGGCGAGACCCAGTACTTC.

This chain links TRBV11-3 with TRBJ2-3; 9 nucleotides align to TRBD1. This CDR3 comprises 17 residues. From germline, CDR1 is SGHNT and CDR2 YENEEA. V lost 4 bases and J lost 3; bases outside the gene matches: 11. Here the CDR3 DNA reads TGTGCCAGCAGCTGGGGGACAGGGTTGACGGGGACAGATACGCAGTATTTT. Translated: CASSWGTGLTGTDTQYF.

The rearrangement joins TRBV7-2 to TRBJ2-7; D remains unclear. The CDR3 contains 15 residues. Looked up from germline, CDR1 is SGHTA and CDR2 is FQGNSA. Trimming cost V 1 base and J 0 bases, with 10 bases left between them. CDR3 nucleotide sequence: TGTGCCAGCAGCTTAGTAGGTGGGATCTCCTACGAGCAGTACTTC. Amino acids: CASSLVGGISYEQYF. The variable domain in full, completed from reference TRBV7-2 and TRBJ2-7, reads GAGVSQSPSNKVTEKGKDVELRCDPISGHTALYWYRQSLGQGLEFLIYFQGNSAPDKSGLPSDRFSAERTGGSVSTLTIQRTQQEDSAVYLCASSLVGGISYEQYFGPGTRLTVT.

The V and J genes are TRBV28 and TRBJ2-7, with no clear D. Trimming left V 1 base short and J 6 bases short, with 10 bases between. The CDR3 extends over 13 amino acids. Germline lookup yields CDR1 MDHEN and CDR2 SYDVKM. CDR3 sequence: CASSLLNSAEQYF. The CDR3 nucleotides read TGTGCCAGCAGTTTATTGAATTCCGCCGAGCAGTACTTC. Full variable domain (outside the CDR3, taken from reference TRBV28 and TRBJ2-7): DVKVTQSSRYLVKRTGEKVFLECVQDMDHENMFWYRQDPGLGLRLIYFSYDVKMKEKGDIPEGYSVSREKKERFSLILESASTNQTSMYLCASSLLNSAEQYFGPGTRLTVT.

V gene TRBV4-1 combines with J gene TRBJ1-4; 7 bases are a match to TRBD1. This CDR3 spans 13 amino acids. The J segment lost 10 bases and the V segment lost 0 bases, leaving 2 bases of the junction unmatched. Germline-derived CDR1 and CDR2 are MGHRA and YSYEKL. The CDR3 DNA sequence: TGCGCCAGCAGCCAAGATCACAGGGGAAAACTGTTTTTT. It yields the protein CASSQDHRGKLFF.

This chain links TRBV28 with TRBJ1-5; D gene ambiguous. CDR3 length: 14 residues. The germline V and J ends were trimmed by 8 bases and 3 bases, with 14 bases remaining between them. The germline gives CDR1 MDHEN, CDR2 SYDVKM. CDR3 in DNA: TGTGCCAGCCGAGCAGGAGCTACCAATCAGCCCCAGCATTTT. This sequence encodes CASRAGATNQPQHF.

The chain joins TRBV5-5 to TRBJ2-1, with D possibly matching TRBD1 (5 bases). CDR1 SGHKS and CDR2 YYEKEE come from the germline V gene (reference sequence). Trimming shortened V by 3 bases and J by 4 bases, and 8 bases separated the two germline ends. The CDR3 is 13 amino acids. CDR3 protein: CASSSDSYNEQFF. The CDR3 DNA reads TGTGCCAGCAGCTCCGACAGTTACAATGAGCAGTTCTTC.

Worth noting for this clone: Distinct nucleotide sequences in the sample also encode this CDR3. The chain carries TRBV7-3 and TRBJ2-2, with D unclear. The ends were cut back, 5 bases at V and 3 bases at J, with 4 bases in the middle. The CDR3 extends over 12 amino acids. Germline V lookup: CDR1 SGHTA, CDR2 FQGTGA. The CDR3 nucleotides read TGTGCCAGCAGCCGGGACACCGGGGAGCTGTTTTTT. Protein: CASSRDTGELFF.

The CDR3 spells CASCTADTQYF. The CDR3 nucleotides read TGTGCCAGCTGTACTGCGGATACGCAGTATTTT. The chain uses TRBV28 and TRBJ2-3, with unresolved D. V dropped 8 bases and J dropped 6 bases, with 9 bases sitting between them. The CDR3 is 11 residues long. Germline loops: CDR1 MDHEN, CDR2 SYDVKM.

This chain links TRBV27 with TRBJ2-1, with 9 nucleotides matching TRBD1. The CDR3 runs to 16 residues. Germline CDR1 is MNHEY and CDR2 is SMNVEV (reference sequence). The J segment lost 7 bases and the V segment lost 5 bases, leaving 12 bases of the junction unmatched. The CDR3 coding sequence is TGTGCCAGCAGTACATGGACAGGGGCGGCGAGAAATGAGCAGTTCTTC. As protein: CASSTWTGAARNEQFF.

This chain links TRBV14 with TRBJ2-5; 9 bases fit TRBD1. With 7 bases clipped from V and 0 bases from J, the junction kept 6 bases outside the gene matches. Germline V lookup: CDR1 SGHDN, CDR2 FVKESK. This CDR3 comprises 15 residues. The CDR3 reads CASIGQGLNQETQYF. CDR3 DNA: TGTGCCAGCATCGGACAGGGGTTGAACCAAGAGACCCAGTACTTC.

The chain links TRBV5-8 to TRBJ1-2, with D unclear. CDR1 SGHTS and CDR2 YDEGEE come from the germline V gene. The length of the CDR3 is 12 residues. V was cut by 4 bases and J by 3 bases, with 7 bases left in between. The CDR3 DNA sequence: TGTGCCAGCAGCCGAGACTACTATGGCTACACCTTC. Translation gives CASSRDYYGYTF.

The CDR3 reads CASSFQGVGYEQYF. The CDR3 coding sequence is TGTGCCAGCAGTTTCCAGGGGGTTGGGTACGAGCAGTACTTC. V and J are TRBV27 and TRBJ2-7; TRBD1 matches at 7 bases. This CDR3 spans 14 amino acids. Germline CDR1 reads MNHEY; CDR2 reads SMNVEV (reference sequence). The V gene end was trimmed by 3 bases and the J gene end by 4 bases; junction bases not matched to a gene: 6.

The gene calls are TRBV19 and TRBJ1-2, with 7 bases that match TRBD1. This CDR3 is built from 15 residues. The ends lost 4 bases at V and 5 bases at J; junction bases unmatched: 10. From germline, CDR1 is LNHDA and CDR2 SQIVND (reference sequence). The CDR3, as DNA: TGTGCCAGTAGTACCCGGCCGCGGACAGGTTATGGCTACACCTTC. As protein: CASSTRPRTGYGYTF.

In this sample, this clone turned up once. The chain is built from TRBV9 and TRBJ2-1, with a weak D call TRBD2 (6 bases). The CDR3 is made up of 16 amino acids. V was shortened by 3 bases and J by 0 bases, with 13 bases between the two germline ends. Germline CDR1 SGDLS, CDR2 YYNGEE. CDR3 protein: CASSGGLLLSYNEQFF. The DNA for the CDR3 is TGTGCCAGCAGCGGGGGACTTCTCCTCTCCTACAATGAGCAGTTCTTC.

The gene calls are TRBV6-5 and TRBJ2-7, with D tentatively TRBD1 (5 bases). V lost 6 bases and J 0 bases, leaving 15 bases between the germline ends. Germline V gene data show CDR1 as MNHEY and CDR2 as SVGAGI. The length of the CDR3 is 15 residues. The CDR3 spells CASRSHRSPSYEQYF. The CDR3 bases are TGTGCCAGCAGAAGCCACAGGAGCCCCTCCTACGAGCAGTACTTC.